A single sample gave rise to the 18 T cell receptor beta chains below, sequenced in a study of T cell repertoires in cytomegalovirus infection. TCRdb reprocessed the reads with MiXCR, giving one entry per CDR3 protein. The repertoire includes some 400,000 distinct CDR3 sequences, around 18% of them detected once, and roughly 9% sits in the top ten. Source material: PBMCs. The receptors derive from a human donor in good health (CMV status not recorded). Some clones in this sample may be carry-over from other donors' samples.

This clonotype came up many times. This chain links TRBV10-3 with TRBJ2-5; a weak D match, TRBD1 (6 bases). Trimming removed 0 bases from V and 3 bases from J, with 14 bases in between. This CDR3 has 16 residues. CDR1 is ENHRY, CDR2 SYGVKD, per germline. The CDR3 is CAISESSVRTEETQYF. CDR3 coding DNA: TGTGCCATCAGTGAGTCGTCTGTCAGGACAGAAGAGACCCAGTACTTC.

This clonotype was observed a few times. J is TRBJ2-3 and V is TRBV6-6, with 11 bases that match TRBD2. Germline lookup yields CDR1 MNHNY and CDR2 SVGAGI (reference sequence). CDR3 size: 15 residues. The ends lost 6 bases at V and 6 bases at J; junction bases unmatched: 8. The CDR3 sequence: CASRGTSGARDTQYF. CDR3 bases: TGTGCCAGCAGGGGGACTAGCGGAGCCCGGGATACGCAGTATTTT.

The V gene is TRBV19, the J gene TRBJ1-2; no reliable D call. Germline loops: CDR1 LNHDA, CDR2 SQIVND (reference sequence). This CDR3 is built from 13 residues. V lost 3 bases and J 8 bases, leaving 13 bases between the germline ends. CDR3 in amino acids: CASSIARRSGYTF. The CDR3 DNA reads as TGTGCCAGTAGTATTGCCCGGCGGAGCGGCTACACCTTC.

V is TRBV28 and J is TRBJ1-4; D is undetermined. Germline V gives CDR1 MDHEN, CDR2 SYDVKM. The V end lost 7 bases, the J end lost 0 bases, and 12 bases lay between the germline ends. This CDR3 contains 15 residues. CDR3: CASIPDGPTNEKLFF. The CDR3 DNA reads as TGTGCCAGCATTCCGGACGGCCCAACTAATGAAAAACTGTTTTTT.

The rearrangement joins TRBV5-1 to TRBJ2-3, with unresolved D. V lost 4 bases and J lost 2, with 8 bases in between. The CDR3 length is 13 residues. The germline gives CDR1 SGHRS, CDR2 YFSETQ. The CDR3, as DNA: TGCGCCAGCAGCGAGTGGTTCACAGATACGCAGTATTTT. It specifies CASSEWFTDTQYF.

This clonotype was found many times. This sequence joins TRBV7-2 and TRBJ1-1, with D perhaps matching TRBD1 (6 bases). Per germline, CDR1 SGHTA and CDR2 FQGNSA. The CDR3 has 13 amino acids. Trimming shortened V by 5 bases and J by 7 bases, and 14 bases separated the two germline ends. The CDR3 DNA sequence: TGTGCCAGCAGCGCCCGGACAGCAAGTGAAGCTTTCTTT. Protein product: CASSARTASEAFF.

This clonotype was counted many times. This chain joins TRBV7-2 and TRBJ2-1, with 7 bases fitting TRBD1. Germline CDR1 reads SGHTA; CDR2 reads FQGNSA. The CDR3 contains 19 residues. Trimming at V came to 2 bases and at J to 2 bases, leaving 15 bases not matched to a gene. CDR3 nucleotides: TGTGCCAGCAGCTTATTGCCTACCAGCCGGGACAGACCCTACAATGAGCAGTTCTTC. Amino acids: CASSLLPTSRDRPYNEQFF.

The V call is TRBV5-5, the J call TRBJ2-3; no clear D. The CDR3 contains 16 residues. V was cut by 4 bases and J by 2 bases, with 17 bases left in between. Germline V CDR1 and CDR2: SGHKS, YYEKEE (reference sequence). CDR3: CASSPLMRTDTDTQYF. The CDR3 nucleotides read TGTGCCAGCAGCCCCTTAATGCGGACCGACACAGATACGCAGTATTTT.

This clonotype was recorded many times. The chain recombines TRBV7-2 with TRBJ2-3; D is unresolved. V lost 5 bases, J lost 2 bases, and 8 bases lay in between. Germline V CDR1 and CDR2: SGHTA, FQGNSA. The CDR3 sequence is 13 residues long. The CDR3 nucleotides are TGTGCCAGCAGCCTGGAGTACACAGATACGCAGTATTTT. This sequence encodes CASSLEYTDTQYF.

The chain uses TRBV30 and TRBJ1-1; tentative D call: TRBD1 (5 bases). V gave up 8 bases and J gave up 2 bases, with 15 bases separating them. From germline, CDR1 is GTSNPN and CDR2 SVGIG (reference sequence). The CDR3 has 13 residues. The CDR3 loop is CARSRGLNTEAFF. The CDR3 nucleotides read TGTGCCCGGTCTCGGGGCCTCAACACTGAAGCTTTCTTT.

At least ten counts were recorded for this clonotype. The rearrangement links TRBV7-9 to TRBJ2-7; D remains unclear. This CDR3 has 14 amino acids. The V end was cut by 3 bases, the J end by 1 base, with 10 bases between. Germline lookup yields CDR1 SEHNR and CDR2 FQNEAQ (reference sequence). CDR3 in amino acids: CASSFTTESYEQYF. The CDR3 DNA follows: TGTGCCAGCAGCTTTACAACGGAATCCTACGAGCAGTACTTC.

With respect to this clonotype: With a much larger clone just one base away, this may be a read error. The CDR3 does not close with the conserved phenylalanine or tryptophan, likely indicating a read error. This rearrangement joins TRBV7-8 to TRBJ2-1, with 13 bases aligning to TRBD2. With V trimmed by 1 base and J by 9 bases, 6 bases remained unmatched. The CDR3 consists of 16 residues. Germline CDR1 and CDR2: SGHVS and FQNEAQ. CDR3 in DNA: TGTGCCAGCAGCTTAGGGGGACTAGCGGGACGGTCTGAGCAGTTCTCC. Its translation is CASSLGGLAGRSEQFS.

This rearrangement joins TRBV7-2 to TRBJ2-5; 7 bases are shared with TRBD2. The V and J ends lost 3 bases and 4 bases, in that order; junction bases with no gene match: 8. Per the germline V gene, CDR1 is SGHTA and CDR2 is FQGNSA. The CDR3 length is 15 residues. In DNA form, the CDR3 reads TGTGCCAGCAGCTTTCCCCCCGTAGCGGGAGAGACCCAGTACTTC. Amino acid sequence: CASSFPPVAGETQYF.

This clonotype was counted many times. The V gene is TRBV7-2, the J gene TRBJ1-1, with 8 bases matching TRBD1. V shed 9 bases, J shed 3 bases, and the junction held 9 bases outside the gene matches. The germline CDR1 and CDR2 sequences are SGHTA and FQGNSA. The CDR3 totals 14 residues. In DNA, the CDR3 is TGTGCCAGTGCGTACAGGGGGGGTCACACTGAAGCTTTCTTT. It translates to CASAYRGGHTEAFF.

This clonotype has ten or more counts. V gene TRBV7-8 combines with J gene TRBJ2-4; 10 nucleotides align to TRBD2. V lost 4 bases, J lost 6 bases, and 12 bases stayed unmatched. CDR3 length: 17 residues. The germline V gene has CDR1 SGHVS and CDR2 FQNEAQ. The CDR3 coding sequence is TGTGCCAGCAGCTCCGCCCCACCAGGACTAGCGGTAAACATTCAGTACTTC. Protein: CASSSAPPGLAVNIQYF.

This clonotype showed up just a few times. The gene calls are TRBV12-3 or TRBV12-4 and TRBJ1-4; the D gene is possibly TRBD1 (5 bases). This CDR3 has 14 residues. Trimming pared 7 bases from V and 5 bases from J, leaving 14 bases between. The CDR3 sequence is CASNGDGINEKLFF. The DNA for the CDR3 is TGTGCCAGCAATGGGGACGGAATAAATGAAAAACTGTTTTTT.

This clonotype occurred many times. This chain uses TRBV7-2 with TRBJ2-3; weak D call: TRBD1 (6 bases). Per the germline V gene, CDR1 is SGHTA and CDR2 is FQGNSA. The CDR3 covers 15 residues. Trimming left V 5 bases short and J 7 bases short, with 19 bases between. DNA of the CDR3: TGTGCCAGCAGCCCCCCGGGACAAAGGATACATACGCAGTATTTT. It specifies CASSPPGQRIHTQYF.

This clonotype has a count of ten or more. V usage is TRBV28 and J usage is TRBJ2-7; D unresolved. V lost 7 bases and J 0 bases, leaving 10 bases between the germline ends. This CDR3 is 13 amino acids long. The germline V gene has CDR1 MDHEN and CDR2 SYDVKM. Here the CDR3 reads CASNKPDSYEQYF. In DNA, the CDR3 is TGTGCCAGCAATAAGCCGGACTCCTACGAGCAGTACTTC.